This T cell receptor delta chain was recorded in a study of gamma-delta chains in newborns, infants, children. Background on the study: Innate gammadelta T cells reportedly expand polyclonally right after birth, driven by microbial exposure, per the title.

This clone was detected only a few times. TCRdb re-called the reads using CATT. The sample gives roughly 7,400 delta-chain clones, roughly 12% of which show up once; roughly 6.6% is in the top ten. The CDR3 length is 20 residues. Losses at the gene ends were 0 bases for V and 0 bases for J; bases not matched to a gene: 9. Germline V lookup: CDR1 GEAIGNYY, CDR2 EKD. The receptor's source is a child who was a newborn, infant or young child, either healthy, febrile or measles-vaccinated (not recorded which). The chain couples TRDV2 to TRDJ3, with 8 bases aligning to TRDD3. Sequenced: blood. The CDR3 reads CACDTAGLGASSWDTRQMFF. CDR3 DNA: TGTGCCTGTGACACCGCTGGACTGGGGGCTAGCTCCTGGGACACCCGACAGATGTTTTTC.